This is a list of T cell receptor beta chains from one sample in a study of T cell responses to AZD1222 COVID-19 vaccine. The repertoire was sequenced with immunoSEQ multiplex PCR; TCRdb's copy has only in-frame clones and lacks some. The table has about 200,000 clones, about nine tenths seen once. The sample in question was peripheral blood, obtained 28 days after the second AZD1222 dose. These TCRs come from an adult who received the AZD1222 COVID-19 vaccine. CDR3s include the opening cysteine and the closing phenylalanine or tryptophan. The D gene is left open where the match is weak.

TRBJ1-6 | TRBV7-9 | TRBD1 | CASRGTGGRIYNSPLHF | TGTGCCAGCAGGGGGACAGGGGGAAGAATCTATAATTCACCCCTCCACTTT
TRBJ1-1 | TRBV3-1/TRBV3-2 | - | CASSNFGQKAFF | TGTGCCAGCAGCAACTTCGGACAGAAAGCTTTCTTT
TRBJ2-1 | TRBV28 | - | CASEHRGSYNEQFF | TGTGCCAGCGAACATAGGGGATCCTACAATGAGCAGTTCTTC
TRBJ1-4 | TRBV28 | - | CASSLWRGGEKLFF | TGTGCCAGCAGTTTATGGAGGGGCGGAGAAAAACTGTTTTTT
TRBJ1-3 | TRBV7-3 | - | CASSPLQVITGNTIYF | TGTGCCAGCAGCCCCCTCCAGGTGATCACTGGAAACACCATATATTTT
TRBJ2-2 | TRBV19 | TRBD2 | CASGAGVRANTGELFF | TGTGCCAGTGGAGCGGGAGTGAGGGCGAACACCGGGGAGCTGTTTTTT
TRBJ2-1 | TRBV19 | - | CASSIVLSYNEQFF | TGTGCCAGTAGTATAGTGCTGTCCTACAATGAGCAGTTCTTC
TRBJ2-4 | TRBV18 | - | CASSPPGGLKNIQYF | TGTGCCAGCTCACCACCCGGCGGATTAAAAAACATTCAGTACTTC
TRBJ2-7 | TRBV12-3/TRBV12-4 | - | CASSSPNLREQYF | TGTGCCAGCAGTTCCCCCAACCTTAGGGAGCAGTACTTC
TRBJ1-1 | TRBV2 | - | CASSPEMTLGGRDTEAFF | TGTGCCAGCAGTCCAGAAATGACGCTCGGGGGTAGGGACACTGAAGCTTTCTTT